The 30 T cell receptor beta chains below come from one sample, sequenced in a study of radiotherapy plus CTLA-4 blockade in lung cancer. Sequencing was performed with immunoSEQ multiplex PCR; in TCRdb, only in-frame clones are kept and a portion is missing. The sample has approximately 85,000 clones; approximately 83% are singletons. Sequencing was performed on peripheral blood, taken from a patient treated with radiotherapy plus ipilimumab. The origin of the receptors is a human donor with non-small cell lung cancer that progressed on radiotherapy plus ipilimumab.

This clone has a handful of counts. The V and J genes are TRBV6-6 and TRBJ1-2; TRBD1 agrees at 7 bases. This CDR3 has 15 amino acids. Trimming at V came to 6 bases and at J to 7 bases, leaving 14 bases not matched to a gene. Germline CDR1 and CDR2: MNHNY and SVGAGI (reference sequence). The chain's CDR3 is CASSSPRGGVSGYTF. The CDR3 DNA is TGTGCCAGCAGCTCCCCGCGAGGGGGCGTCTCTGGCTACACCTTC.

The chain employs TRBV7-6 and TRBJ2-6; TRBD1 matches 9 bases. Per germline, CDR1 SGHVS and CDR2 FNYEAQ. The CDR3 totals 19 residues. The V and J ends lost 3 bases and 3 bases, in that order; junction bases with no gene match: 12. The CDR3 reads CASSLPTGGNSNGANVLTF. DNA of the CDR3: TGTGCCAGCAGCTTGCCGACAGGGGGGAACAGCAATGGGGCCAACGTCCTGACTTTC.

The genes are TRBV10-3 and TRBJ2-1; TRBD2 matches 11 bases. This CDR3 is 16 amino acids long. Germline trimming cut 0 bases from V and 7 bases from J; bases unmatched to any gene: 5. CDR1 and CDR2 from the germline V gene are ENHRY and SYGVKD. Here the CDR3 DNA reads TGTGCCATCAGTGAGTCGACGGCTAGCGGGAGGAATGAGCAGTTCTTC. Protein sequence: CAISESTASGRNEQFF.

This clone was seen a handful of times. The rearrangement uses TRBV5-1 and TRBJ1-6; the match to TRBD1 covers 7 bases. CDR1 SGHRS and CDR2 YFSETQ come from the germline V gene. J was trimmed by 9 bases and V by 0 bases; bases with no gene match: 3. The CDR3 runs to 14 residues. The CDR3 loop reads CASSLGQGGSPLHF. The CDR3, as DNA: TGCGCCAGCAGCTTGGGACAGGGTGGTTCACCCCTCCACTTT.

This chain uses TRBV9 with TRBJ2-5; tentatively, D is TRBD1 or TRBD2 (5 bases each). CDR3 size: 14 residues. Germline CDR1 reads SGDLS; CDR2 reads YYNGEE. The ends were cut back, 4 bases at V and 1 base at J, with 11 bases in the middle. The CDR3 nucleotides read TGTGCCAGCAGCTCGACCGGGACCCAAGAGACCCAGTACTTC. Translation: CASSSTGTQETQYF.

This chain links TRBV19 with TRBJ2-7, with 7 positions matching TRBD2. Germline CDR1 is LNHDA and CDR2 is SQIVND (reference sequence). The CDR3 is made up of 16 amino acids. V shed 5 bases, J shed 1 base, and the junction held 11 bases outside the gene matches. CDR3 loop: CASSRKGDYGSYEQYF. Here the CDR3 DNA reads TGTGCCAGTAGTCGAAAAGGGGACTACGGTTCCTACGAGCAGTACTTC.

This clone was detected only once. An end of the junction does not agree with germline; a read error may underlie this. The identical CDR3 is also encoded by other nucleotide sequences in the sample. The chain uses TRBV4-3 and TRBJ2-7, with a tentative D call TRBD1 (6 bases). The germline V gene encodes CDR1 LGHNA and CDR2 YSLEER. This CDR3 is 16 amino acids long. The DNA for the CDR3 is TGCGCCAGCAGCCAAGATTATACAGGGCACTCCTACGAGCAGTACTTT. Its protein is CASSQDYTGHSYEQYF.

This clone was recorded once. V and J are TRBV11-2 and TRBJ2-7; TRBD2 matches 10 bases. The junction had 11 bases not matched to a gene; V was cut back by 4 bases and J by 5 bases. The CDR3 covers 16 residues. Germline values: CDR1 SGHAT, CDR2 FQNNGV. The CDR3 sequence is CASSSISGLARDEQYF. The CDR3 coding sequence is TGTGCCAGCAGCTCAATTTCGGGACTAGCGCGGGACGAGCAGTACTTC.

V and J are TRBV7-2 and TRBJ1-5, with TRBD1 matching 9 bases. V trimming: 5 bases; J trimming: 6 bases; junction bases outside the gene matches: 11. Germline V CDR1 and CDR2: SGHTA, FQGNSA. This CDR3 contains 16 residues. CDR3: CASSPVPGQGGQPQHF. CDR3 DNA: TGTGCCAGCAGCCCCGTCCCGGGACAGGGTGGTCAGCCCCAGCATTTT.

This chain uses TRBV6-4 with TRBJ2-5; TRBD2 aligns across 8 bases. The CDR3 extends over 15 amino acids. The ends lost 7 bases at V and 6 bases at J; junction bases unmatched: 13. Per germline, CDR1 MRHNA and CDR2 SNTAGT. The CDR3: CASNAGTRVVQTQYF. The CDR3 DNA is TGTGCCAGCAACGCCGGGACTAGGGTAGTACAGACCCAGTACTTC.

The V and J genes are TRBV5-1 and TRBJ1-1; weak D call: TRBD1 (6 bases). The CDR3 spans 14 residues. CDR1 and CDR2 (germline): SGHRS, YFSETQ. Trimming stripped 1 base from V and 0 bases from J, with 7 bases between. CDR3 coding DNA: TGCGCCAGCAGCTTGACAGGGCTGAACACTGAAGCTTTCTTT. Translation: CASSLTGLNTEAFF. The variable domain in full, with the rest retrieved from reference TRBV5-1 and TRBJ1-1, is KAGVTQTPRYLIKTRGQQVTLSCSPISGHRSVSWYQQTPGQGLQFLFEYFSETQRNKGNFPGRFSGRQFSNSRSEMNVSTLELGDSALYLCASSLTGLNTEAFFGQGTRLTVV.

Of note for this clone: Germline is not matched at one junction end, which may reflect a read error. The chain couples TRBV7-7 to TRBJ2-5; TRBD1 agrees at 9 bases. The CDR3 contains 14 residues. CDR1 SSHAT and CDR2 FNYEAQ come from the germline V gene (reference sequence). The CDR3 DNA is TGTGCTAGCAGCGCAGGGACAGGGTCGGCGACCCAGTACTTC. Translating gives CASSAGTGSATQYF. The entire variable domain, with the rest obtained from reference TRBV7-7 and TRBJ2-5, is as follows: GAGVSQSPRYKVTKRGQDVTLRCDPISSHATLYWYQQALGQGPEFLTYFNYEAQPDKSGLPSDRFSAERPEGSISTLTIQRTEQRDSAMYRCASSAGTGSATQYFGPGTRLLVL.

This chain links TRBV7-8 with TRBJ1-2; D possibly corresponds to TRBD1 (5 bases). Trimming removed 0 bases at V and 4 bases at J, with 9 bases between. The CDR3 runs to 14 residues. Germline V lookup: CDR1 SGHVS, CDR2 FQNEAQ. Written as DNA, the CDR3 is TGTGCCAGCAGCTTAGCCCAGGGAATCTATGGCTACACCTTC. Its translation is CASSLAQGIYGYTF.

CDR3 DNA sequence: TGTGCCAGCAGTTACTACCCGAGGAATCAGAACACTGAAGCTTTCTTT. Translating gives CASSYYPRNQNTEAFF. The rearrangement links TRBV6-5 to TRBJ1-1; no clear D gene. Germline CDR1 MNHEY, CDR2 SVGAGI. The CDR3 is 16 residues long. V was cut by 1 base and J by 1 base, with 13 bases left in between.

The rearrangement links TRBV29-1 to TRBJ1-2; possibly TRBD1 for D (5 bases). The V end lost 4 bases, the J end lost 1 base, and 10 bases lay between the germline ends. In germline, CDR1 is SQVTM, CDR2 ANQGSEA. The CDR3 loop spans 13 amino acids. CDR3 residues: CSVASQGNYGYTF. DNA for the CDR3: TGCAGCGTTGCTAGTCAGGGTAACTATGGCTACACCTTC.

This clone is termed medium-sized. The same CDR3 is also encoded by other DNA sequences in this sample. The chain recombines TRBV29-1 with TRBJ1-2; D gene uncertain. The CDR3 is 12 residues long. V lost 1 base, J lost 6 bases, and 9 bases lay in between. Germline V gene sequence: CDR1 SQVTM, CDR2 ANQGSEA. CDR3 sequence (DNA): TGCAGCGTTGAAGTTTGGGATAATGGCTACACCTTC. Translated: CSVEVWDNGYTF.

The J gene is TRBJ2-5, the V gene TRBV28, with a weak D call TRBD1 (7 bases). The CDR3 covers 15 residues. V lost 4 bases, J lost 1 base, and 13 bases lay in between. Germline V CDR1 and CDR2: MDHEN, SYDVKM. CDR3 bases: TGTGCCAGCAGTTCCCGGAGGGACAGCCAAGAGACCCAGTACTTC. Its translation is CASSSRRDSQETQYF.

The chain employs TRBV5-4 and TRBJ2-1, with 8 bases fitting TRBD1. CDR3 size: 15 residues. Germline CDR1 is SGHNT and CDR2 is YYREEE (reference sequence). V lost 1 base and J lost 2; bases outside the gene matches: 2. CDR3 nucleotides: TGTGCCAGCAGCTTGCCAGGGGGCCCCTACAATGAGCAGTTCTTC. Translation: CASSLPGGPYNEQFF.

This rearrangement joins TRBV19 to TRBJ2-1; no clear D gene. V was trimmed by 3 bases and J by 9 bases, leaving 9 bases between them. Germline V CDR1 and CDR2: LNHDA, SQIVND (reference sequence). The CDR3 runs to 12 residues. This CDR3 reads CASSMSRFEQFF. CDR3 nucleotide sequence: TGTGCCAGTAGTATGAGTAGGTTTGAGCAGTTCTTC. The variable domain in full, with the rest retrieved from reference TRBV19 and TRBJ2-1, is DGGITQSPKYLFRKEGQNVTLSCEQNLNHDAMYWYRQDPGQGLRLIYYSQIVNDFQKGDIAEGYSVSREKKESFPLTVTSAQKNPTAFYLCASSMSRFEQFFGPGTRLTVL.

The J gene is TRBJ2-6, the V gene TRBV5-1; D gene uncertain. The CDR3 has 16 amino acids. V lost 1 base and J lost 0, with 8 bases in between. CDR1 SGHRS and CDR2 YFSETQ come from the germline V gene. Here the CDR3 DNA reads TGCGCCAGCAGCTTGTTTTTGGGCTCTGGGGCCAACGTCCTGACTTTC. It is translated as CASSLFLGSGANVLTF.

The chain joins TRBV30 to TRBJ2-1; possibly TRBD1 for D (6 bases). Germline CDR1 is GTSNPN and CDR2 is SVGIG (reference sequence). The CDR3 extends over 14 amino acids. Trimming left V 2 bases short and J 1 base short, with 9 bases between. The CDR3 loop reads CAWSKGDSYNEQFF. The CDR3 DNA reads as TGTGCCTGGAGTAAGGGGGATTCCTACAATGAGCAGTTCTTC. Supplemented by reference TRBV30 and TRBJ2-1, the full variable domain reads SQTIHQWPATLVQPVGSPLSLECTVEGTSNPNLYWYRQAAGRGLQLLFYSVGIGQISSEVPQNLSASRPQDRQFILSSKKLLLSDSGFYLCAWSKGDSYNEQFFGPGTRLTVL.

The gene calls are TRBV9 and TRBJ2-2, with 9 bases matching TRBD2. The junction had 5 bases not matched to a gene; V was cut back by 1 base and J by 4 bases. The CDR3 consists of 16 residues. CDR1 is SGDLS, CDR2 YYNGEE, per germline. This chain's CDR3 is CASSVFAGGPTGELFF. CDR3 DNA: TGTGCCAGCAGCGTATTTGCGGGGGGGCCCACCGGGGAGCTGTTTTTT.

This chain joins TRBV5-1 and TRBJ1-5, with a tentative D call TRBD1 (5 bases). The CDR3 has 14 amino acids. The germline V gene encodes CDR1 SGHRS and CDR2 YFSETQ. Trimming shortened V by 2 bases and J by 5 bases, and 11 bases separated the two germline ends. For the CDR3, the DNA is TGCGCCAGCAGCTTTGACAGCCTACATCAGCCCCAGCATTTT. It encodes CASSFDSLHQPQHF.

This CDR3 is CASSQEGGLSNQPQHF. The CDR3 nucleotides read TGTGCCAGCAGCCAAGAAGGGGGCCTGAGCAATCAGCCCCAGCATTTT. J is TRBJ1-5 and V is TRBV4-2; 7 nucleotides match TRBD1. This CDR3 spans 16 amino acids. Trimming removed 0 bases from V and 1 base from J; junction bases left unmatched: 3. From germline, CDR1 is LGHNA and CDR2 YNFKEQ.

This sequence joins TRBV5-1 and TRBJ2-2; no definite D call. From germline, CDR1 is SGHRS and CDR2 YFSETQ. This CDR3 is 14 amino acids long. Deletions cut 0 bases from V and 1 base from J, with 4 bases between. CDR3: CASSLGENTGELFF. The CDR3 DNA reads as TGCGCCAGCAGCTTGGGGGAGAACACCGGGGAGCTGTTTTTT.

The V gene is TRBV11-2, the J gene TRBJ1-3; D possibly corresponds to TRBD1 (5 bases). Germline CDR1 and CDR2: SGHAT and FQNNGV. The CDR3 is made up of 16 amino acids. V lost 6 bases to trimming and J lost 4 bases, with 19 bases between them. The chain's CDR3 is CASSHRGRGSGNTIYF. The CDR3, as DNA: TGTGCCAGCAGTCATCGTGGTAGGGGATCCGGAAACACCATATATTTT. Full variable domain (remainder filled in from reference TRBV11-2 and TRBJ1-3): EAGVAQSPRYKIIEKRQSVAFWCNPISGHATLYWYQQILGQGPKLLIQFQNNGVVDDSQLPKDRFSAERLKGVDSTLKIQPAKLEDSAVYLCASSHRGRGSGNTIYFGEGSWLTVV.

The chain joins TRBV12-5 to TRBJ2-1; tentatively, D is TRBD2 (5 bases). The length of the CDR3 is 15 residues. Germline CDR1 is LGHNT and CDR2 is FRNRAP. The germline V and J ends were trimmed by 7 bases and 1 base, with 14 bases remaining between them. CDR3 DNA sequence: TGTGCTAGTGCCAACTCGGGGTCGTCCTACAATGAGCAGTTCTTC. This sequence encodes CASANSGSSYNEQFF.

The gene calls are TRBV28 and TRBJ1-5, with TRBD1 as a possible D gene (5 bases). V lost 3 bases, J lost 4 bases, and 16 bases lay in between. Germline V gene sequence: CDR1 MDHEN, CDR2 SYDVKM. The CDR3 extends over 16 amino acids. The CDR3 loop reads CASSFDRTRFNQPQHF. DNA of the CDR3: TGTGCCAGCAGTTTCGATAGGACACGTTTTAATCAGCCCCAGCATTTT.

The chain recombines TRBV5-1 with TRBJ2-1; tentatively, D is TRBD1 (6 bases). V was pared by 4 bases and J by 0 bases, with 11 bases between. CDR3 size: 15 residues. Germline-derived CDR1 and CDR2 are SGHRS and YFSETQ. CDR3 residues: CASSTGTSSYNEQFF. The CDR3 region has the DNA TGCGCCAGCAGCACCGGGACAAGCTCCTACAATGAGCAGTTCTTC.

The chain recombines TRBV7-2 with TRBJ1-2; 10 bases map to TRBD1. Germline assignment: CDR1 SGHTA and CDR2 FQGNSA. J gave up 6 bases and V 1 base, and 8 bases lay outside the gene matches. This CDR3 comprises 16 residues. The CDR3 sequence: CASSLVRDRGKDGYTF. The CDR3 nucleotides read TGTGCCAGCAGCTTAGTAAGGGACAGGGGAAAGGATGGCTACACCTTC.